The table lists the clone carrying this T cell receptor beta chain with many counts. Amplified TCR beta CDR3 regions derived from RNA transcripts. TCR CDR3 regions were first amplified by RT-PCR with HTBI primers. TCRdb ran MiXCR on the multiplex PCR reads and lists one entry per CDR3 protein. The table records approximately 710,000 distinct CDR3 sequences, around 16% of them present only once. The sample originates from a study of T cells in Graves' hyperthyroidism and ophthalmopathy. This CDR3 comprises 15 residues. CDR1 and CDR2 from the germline V gene are MNHNS and SASEGT. Losses at the gene ends were 5 bases for V and 5 bases for J; bases not matched to a gene: 6.

J is TRBJ1-3 and V is TRBV6-1; 10 bases agree with TRBD1. The receptor comes from a man aged 45-60 years with Graves' hyperthyroidism. The sequenced sample was blood. The CDR3 DNA sequence: TGTGCCAGCAGTCCCGGACAGGGGGGAAGAAACACCATATATTTT. Encoded protein: CASSPGQGGRNTIYF.